This TCR beta chain came from a study of tumor and adjacent non-tumor tissue in lung cancer. As for the study in general: Patients comprised roughly 12 adenocarcinoma, a couple of squamous cell carcinoma and 1 small cell lung cancer. General observations from the study: Tumor TCR diversity, when higher, was linked to shorter survival. Tumor tissue had significantly higher TCR diversity than normal lung.

TCRbeta libraries were built with three rounds of nested PCR, modified from ARM-PCR. TCRdb reprocessed the multiplex PCR reads via MiXCR and lists one record per CDR3 protein. The repertoire has 100,000 to 120,000 distinct CDR3 sequences, roughly 84% of them found once; the top ten carry 20% to 25%. Per germline, CDR1 MNHNY and CDR2 SVGAGI (reference sequence). This CDR3 has 12 amino acids. To note about this clonotype: Its antigen is unknown. At one end the junction does not follow the germline gene, possibly because of a read error.

This sample's RNA came from whole unsorted tissue. Newly diagnosed lung cancer patients had thoracic surgery in China, August–late 2014, without prior chemotherapy. The TCR comes from a man aged 70-80 years with non-small cell lung cancer. The sequenced material came from lung tumor tissue. The chain is built from TRBV6-6 and TRBJ1-3; D is unresolved. CDR3 nucleotides: TGTGCCAGCATAGGCGTTGGAGACACCATATATTTT. Translation: CASIGVGDTIYF.